The rows below give T cell receptor beta chains drawn from one sample of a study of cytomegalovirus exposure and HLA in healthy donors. The method was immunoSEQ multiplex PCR; TCRdb's version includes in-frame clones alone and lacks a portion of them. The table has more than 150,000 clones, approximately 85% seen once; the top ten hold 0.7% to 0.95%. The sample was PBMCs. The receptors shown here come from a young woman in good health and CMV-seronegative. The CDR3 runs from the conserved cysteine through the conserved F or W. A D gene is named only where the DNA matches it firmly. Not every row has a clone size; where given, it reads once, few, many or a size class.

size: NA
J: TRBJ2-1
V: TRBV5-6
D: TRBD2
DNA: TGTGCCAGCAGCCCCGGTGGAGGACTAGTGGGGAACAATGAGCAGTTCTTC
CDR3: CASSPGGGLVGNNEQFF

size: NA
J: TRBJ2-7
V: TRBV6-1
D: TRBD2
DNA: TGTGCCAGCGTAGTAGCGGGGGGTCACGAGCAGTACTTC
CDR3: CASVVAGGHEQYF

size: NA
J: TRBJ2-1
V: TRBV5-1
D: TRBD2
DNA: TGCGCCAGCAGCCCTGGACTAGACAATGAGCAGTTCTTC
CDR3: CASSPGLDNEQFF

size: NA
J: TRBJ1-5
V: TRBV23-1
D: TRBD1
DNA: TGCGCCAGCAGTCAATCGATACAGGGGGTTATTCAGCCCCAGCATTTT
CDR3: CASSQSIQGVIQPQHF

size: NA
J: TRBJ2-4
V: TRBV19
D: NA
DNA: TGTGCCAGTAGCCTACGTAGGTGGGGGGACAAAAACATTCAGTACTTC
CDR3: CASSLRRWGDKNIQYF

size: NA
J: TRBJ1-1
V: TRBV9
D: TRBD1
DNA: TGTGCCAGCAGCCAAGGGACAGGGGACGAGTCTGAAGCTTTCTTT
CDR3: CASSQGTGDESEAFF

size: NA
J: TRBJ2-3
V: TRBV7-3
D: TRBD2
DNA: TGTGCCAGCAGCTACCGACTAGCGGGAGCTACAGATACGCAGTATTTT
CDR3: CASSYRLAGATDTQYF

size: NA
J: TRBJ2-2
V: TRBV25-1
D: TRBD2
DNA: TGTGCCAGCAGTGATCCGGGAGGGGCGTTCGGGGAGCTGTTTTTT
CDR3: CASSDPGGAFGELFF

size: NA
J: TRBJ2-2
V: TRBV5-8
D: TRBD1
DNA: TGTGCCAGCAGCTTGTTTCCGGGACAGTCCGGGGAGCTGTTTTTT
CDR3: CASSLFPGQSGELFF

size: few
J: TRBJ2-1
V: TRBV15
D: TRBD2
DNA: TGTGCCACCAGCAGAGGGGGCGGGGGGGCGTTTGAGCAGTTCTTC
CDR3: CATSRGGGGAFEQFF

size: NA
J: TRBJ1-1
V: TRBV5-4
D: TRBD1
DNA: TGTGCCAGCAGCGACCCGGGACAGGGTTTTTCTTCGAACACTGAAGCTTTCTTT
CDR3: CASSDPGQGFSSNTEAFF

size: NA
J: TRBJ2-7
V: TRBV5-6
D: NA
DNA: TGTGCCAGCAGCAGGGACTACGAGCAGTACTTC
CDR3: CASSRDYEQYF

size: NA
J: TRBJ2-7
V: TRBV18
D: NA
DNA: TGTGCCAGCTCACCAATCCGGGGGTCCTACGAGCAGTACTTC
CDR3: CASSPIRGSYEQYF

size: NA
J: TRBJ1-5
V: TRBV11-2
D: NA
DNA: TGTGCCAGCAGCTCCAGGAACAATCAGCCCCAGCATTTT
CDR3: CASSSRNNQPQHF

size: NA
J: TRBJ2-1
V: TRBV7-6
D: NA
DNA: TGTGCCAGCAGTCCCGGAGATCCAAGAAATGAGCAGTTCTTC
CDR3: CASSPGDPRNEQFF

size: NA
J: TRBJ2-1
V: TRBV15
D: TRBD2
DNA: TGTGCCACCAGCGGAGAAGGACTAGCGGGAGGCAATGAGCAGTTCTTC
CDR3: CATSGEGLAGGNEQFF

size: NA
J: TRBJ2-1
V: TRBV19
D: TRBD2
DNA: TGTGCCAGTAGAAAAACTAGCGGGAGAGGAAATGAGCAGTTCTTC
CDR3: CASRKTSGRGNEQFF

size: NA
J: TRBJ2-1
V: TRBV21-1
D: NA
DNA: TGTGCCAGCAGTGTCCCAGCGGCGGCGGGAGAGCTCCTCGGCCAGTTCTTC
CDR3: CASSVPAAAGELLGQFF

size: NA
J: TRBJ2-7
V: TRBV7-9
D: NA
DNA: TGTGCCAGCAGCTCACACCTCCAGGGTCGGTACGAGCAGTACTTC
CDR3: CASSSHLQGRYEQYF

size: NA
J: TRBJ1-1
V: TRBV21-1
D: NA
DNA: TGTGCCAGCAGCAAGATGGAGGGAACTGAAGCTTTCTTT
CDR3: CASSKMEGTEAFF

size: NA
J: TRBJ2-7
V: TRBV4-1
D: TRBD1
DNA: TGCGCCAGCAGCCAAGTGGGGACAGGGGCCCTCGAGCAGTACTTC
CDR3: CASSQVGTGALEQYF

size: NA
J: TRBJ1-2
V: TRBV6-1
D: NA
DNA: TGTGCCAGCAGTGAATCTTGGGCACAGGGATATGGCTACACCTTC
CDR3: CASSESWAQGYGYTF

size: once
J: TRBJ2-5
V: TRBV15
D: TRBD1
DNA: TGTGCCACCAGCGCCTCCGGGACAGGGACTGAAGAGACCCAGTACTTC
CDR3: CATSASGTGTEETQYF

size: NA
J: TRBJ2-5
V: TRBV29-1
D: NA
DNA: TGCAGCGTTGAAGTCCGGGACTCAGAGACCCAGTACTTC
CDR3: CSVEVRDSETQYF

size: NA
J: TRBJ1-4
V: TRBV9
D: TRBD1
DNA: TGTGCCAGCAGCGTTGGACAGGGGGAAGTGGAAAAACTGTTTTTT
CDR3: CASSVGQGEVEKLFF

size: NA
J: TRBJ1-2
V: TRBV20-1
D: NA
DNA: TGCAGTGCTAGACCGACAGATGGCTACACCTTC
CDR3: CSARPTDGYTF

size: NA
J: TRBJ2-7
V: TRBV30
D: TRBD2
DNA: TGTGCCTGGAGGAAGGAAGCGGGAGTCTACGAGCAGTACTTC
CDR3: CAWRKEAGVYEQYF

size: NA
J: TRBJ2-3
V: TRBV10-3
D: TRBD2
DNA: TGTGCCATCAGTGATCATCTAGCGGCTAGCACAGATACGCAGTATTTT
CDR3: CAISDHLAASTDTQYF

size: NA
J: TRBJ2-3
V: TRBV6-6
D: TRBD1
DNA: TGTGCCAGCAGTCCCGGGACAGGGTTAGATACGCAGTATTTT
CDR3: CASSPGTGLDTQYF

size: few
J: TRBJ2-5
V: TRBV5-6
D: TRBD1
DNA: TGTGCCAGCAGCTGGGATTGGGGACAGCACCAAGAGACCCAGTACTTC
CDR3: CASSWDWGQHQETQYF

size: NA
J: TRBJ2-1
V: TRBV6-5
D: TRBD1
DNA: TGTGCCAGCAGAGGCGAGACAGGGGGTTACAATGAGCAGTTCTTC
CDR3: CASRGETGGYNEQFF

size: NA
J: TRBJ2-1
V: TRBV5-6
D: NA
DNA: TGTGCCAGCAGCTTCTATGGGAGCAATGAGCAGTTCTTC
CDR3: CASSFYGSNEQFF

size: NA
J: TRBJ2-5
V: TRBV5-1
D: TRBD2
DNA: TGCGCCAGCAGCTCTCTAGCGGGAGGTCCCGAGACCCAGTACTTC
CDR3: CASSSLAGGPETQYF

size: NA
J: TRBJ2-7
V: TRBV5-1
D: TRBD1
DNA: TGCGCCAGCAGCTTGGAGGGGACAGGGGGTGAGCAGTACTTC
CDR3: CASSLEGTGGEQYF

size: NA
J: TRBJ1-1
V: TRBV6-5
D: NA
DNA: TGTGCCAGCAGTTACGAGGTTGTGGGCACTGAAGCTTTCTTT
CDR3: CASSYEVVGTEAFF

size: NA
J: TRBJ1-2
V: TRBV7-2
D: TRBD1
DNA: TGTGCCAGCAGCACCGACAGGGCTACCTATGGCTACACCTTC
CDR3: CASSTDRATYGYTF

size: NA
J: TRBJ2-5
V: TRBV27
D: TRBD1
DNA: TGTGCCAGCAGACCGACAGGGACAGAGACCCAGTACTTC
CDR3: CASRPTGTETQYF

size: once
J: TRBJ2-3
V: TRBV7-2
D: NA
DNA: TGTGCCAGCAGCCTTATCACAGATACGCAGTATTTT
CDR3: CASSLITDTQYF

size: NA
J: TRBJ2-2
V: TRBV19
D: TRBD2
DNA: TGTGCCAGTAGAAGGTTAGCGGGAAACACCGGGGAGCTGTTTTTT
CDR3: CASRRLAGNTGELFF

size: NA
J: TRBJ2-5
V: TRBV30
D: TRBD1
DNA: TGTGCCTGGAGTGAAGGCAGGGGGCTAGGTGAGACCCAGTACTTC
CDR3: CAWSEGRGLGETQYF

size: once
J: TRBJ2-7
V: TRBV28
D: NA
DNA: TGTGCCAGCAGTTCGCCCACGGTAAACTACGAGCAGTACTTC
CDR3: CASSSPTVNYEQYF

size: NA
J: TRBJ2-5
V: TRBV9
D: NA
DNA: TGTGCCAGCAGCGCGACAGGCCTCCGGGAGACCCAGTACTTC
CDR3: CASSATGLRETQYF